The following is a TCR beta chain sequence with its context. Its target antigen remains unknown. Base qualities are not at hand, and no much larger clone is one base apart. For CDR1 and CDR2, the germline V gene lists SGHDN and FVKESK. V is shortened by 0 bases, J by 8 bases, and the region joining them spans 7 bases. The CDR3 has 12 amino acids, counting the end cysteine and phenylalanine. The retained sequence is limited to the CDR3, 36 bases, with the frame set at the first base. These data come from a study of blood T cell repertoires in COVID-19 (TCRdb year 2020). Broadly, across the study: Collaborator samples came from the United States, Italy and Spain and covered acute and convalescent phases of COVID-19. The prospective study material was composed of cDNA or gDNA derived from T cells, B-cell-depleted T cells, or PBMCs. Deeply sampled blood TCRbeta repertoires from subjects exposed to, actively infected with, or recovered from COVID-19 were included in the dataset. The repertoires were released in a freely available public database meant as a resource for research on the immune response to SARS-CoV-2. The samples were drawn from two sources: the first 160 participants of the ongoing ImmuneRACE study, and 1,254 subjects contributed by 6 global collaborators. Sample metadata almost always included a de-identified subject ID, COVID-19 status, age in years and sex. Where available, HLA class I and class II types were obtained from metadata supplied by the sample provider rather than from assay-based typing. The study at large found these results: The quantity of clinical and demographic metadata differed by source and by participant and was supplied without curation.

TCRbeta CDR3 regions were amplified from genomic DNA using the immunoSEQ Assay, a bias-controlled multiplex PCR. On the study's bioinformatics: Nucleated cell counts per sample were estimated from amplification of reference gene primers within the assay. To quantify the absolute abundance of each unique TCRbeta CDR3 rearrangement, sequence reads were collapsed and filtered. For each sample, productive Simpson clonality was calculated by taking the square root of Simpson's diversity index across productive rearrangements. TCRdb mirrors the immuneACCESS table, restricted to in-frame sequences. Some clones are absent from its copies; in checked studies, under half trace to an unresolved V gene, and the reason for the others is unknown. V and J calls plus clone size are reproduced from that table; the DNA served to infer D and trimming. This sample comprises about 210,000 clones, 80% to 90% of them detected only once. The top ten clonotypes cover 8.2% of the sample.

Each collaborating institution followed its own protocols to collect whole blood in K2EDTA tubes. Collaborator samples were shipped for TCRbeta analysis as frozen whole blood, isolated PBMCs, or DNA extracted from either sample type. This receptor was obtained from a woman aged 45-65 years with acute or convalescent COVID-19. Sequencing was carried out using peripheral blood. In this chain, TRBV14 is recombined with TRBJ1-2; the D gene cannot be resolved reliably. The bases read TGTGCCAGCAGCCAAGACAGGCTGGGCTACACCTTC. It translates as CASSQDRLGYTF.